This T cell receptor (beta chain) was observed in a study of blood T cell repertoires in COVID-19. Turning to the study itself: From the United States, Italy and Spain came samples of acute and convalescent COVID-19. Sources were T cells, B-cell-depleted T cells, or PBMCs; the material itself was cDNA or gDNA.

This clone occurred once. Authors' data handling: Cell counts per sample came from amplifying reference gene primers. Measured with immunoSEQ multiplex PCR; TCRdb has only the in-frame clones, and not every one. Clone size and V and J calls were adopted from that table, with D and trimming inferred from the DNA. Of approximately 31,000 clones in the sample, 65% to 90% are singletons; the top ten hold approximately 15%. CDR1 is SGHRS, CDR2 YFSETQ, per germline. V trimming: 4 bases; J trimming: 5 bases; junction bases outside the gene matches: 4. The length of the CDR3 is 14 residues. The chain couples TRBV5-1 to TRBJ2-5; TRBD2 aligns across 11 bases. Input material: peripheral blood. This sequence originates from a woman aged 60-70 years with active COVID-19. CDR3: CASSPTSGIETQYF. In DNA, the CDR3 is TGCGCCAGCAGCCCGACTAGCGGGATCGAGACCCAGTACTTC.